This is a list of T cell receptor beta chains from one sample in a study of T cells after yellow fever vaccination. TCRdb recomputed calls from the 5' RACE reads with MiXCR, one row per CDR3 protein. This table has around 320,000 distinct CDR3 sequences, approximately 8% appearing once. Here the sequenced sample was CD4+ T cells sorted from PBMCs, taken 5 days after the yellow fever booster vaccination. These TCRs come from a man aged 18 to 29 who received the YFV17D yellow fever vaccine. Both conserved end residues are part of each CDR3. Fields, in order: CDR3 protein, CDR3 DNA, V gene, D gene, clone size, J gene. D genes are given only for firm matches. Not all rows give a size; the values are once, few, many and, for expanded clones, a class.

cdr3_aa: CASSPRGGATLNTQYF
cdr3_nt: TGTGCCAGCAGCCCTCGGGGGGGTGCCACACTAAATACGCAGTATTTT
v_call: TRBV5-6
d_call: TRBD2
clone_size: many
j_call: TRBJ2-3

cdr3_aa: CASRGGGTGWYF
cdr3_nt: TGTGCCAGTAGAGGAGGGGGGACAGGGTGGTATTTT
v_call: TRBV19
d_call: TRBD1
clone_size: few
j_call: TRBJ2-3

cdr3_aa: CASSWGPGNTEAFF
cdr3_nt: TGTGCCAGCAGCTGGGGACCAGGTAACACTGAAGCTTTCTTT
v_call: TRBV5-6
d_call: .
clone_size: .
j_call: TRBJ1-1

cdr3_aa: CASSLGSAPLETQYF
cdr3_nt: TGCGCCAGCAGCTTGGGGTCCGCCCCGTTGGAGACCCAGTACTTC
v_call: TRBV5-1
d_call: .
clone_size: .
j_call: TRBJ2-5

cdr3_aa: CASSVARGQVNNEQFF
cdr3_nt: TGTGCCAGCAGCGTAGCGAGGGGGCAGGTTAACAATGAGCAGTTCTTC
v_call: TRBV9
d_call: TRBD1
clone_size: few
j_call: TRBJ2-1

cdr3_aa: CASSLGTAAQSYTF
cdr3_nt: TGCGCCAGCAGCTTGGGGACCGCGGCCCAGAGCTACACCTTC
v_call: TRBV5-1
d_call: .
clone_size: few
j_call: TRBJ1-2

cdr3_aa: CASSLGGGVGNEQFF
cdr3_nt: TGCGCCAGCAGCTTGGGAGGCGGGGTGGGCAATGAGCAGTTCTTC
v_call: TRBV5-1
d_call: .
clone_size: many
j_call: TRBJ2-1

cdr3_aa: CSASSSGGADTIYF
cdr3_nt: TGCAGTGCTAGTTCGTCCGGGGGCGCGGACACCATATATTTT
v_call: TRBV20-1
d_call: .
clone_size: many
j_call: TRBJ1-3

cdr3_aa: CASSLARQGLGTEAFF
cdr3_nt: TGTGCCAGCTCACTCGCCAGACAGGGTTTGGGCACTGAAGCTTTCTTT
v_call: TRBV18
d_call: TRBD1
clone_size: few
j_call: TRBJ1-1

cdr3_aa: CASSYSAEETQYF
cdr3_nt: TGTGCCAGCAGTTACTCAGCAGAGGAAACCCAGTACTTC
v_call: TRBV6-5
d_call: .
clone_size: many
j_call: TRBJ2-5

cdr3_aa: CASSDRAQSRGDTQYF
cdr3_nt: TGCGCCAGCAGCGACCGGGCCCAAAGCAGGGGAGATACGCAGTATTTT
v_call: TRBV4-1
d_call: .
clone_size: few
j_call: TRBJ2-3

cdr3_aa: CGAKDPGIYNEQFF
cdr3_nt: TGCGGTGCTAAAGATCCGGGGATATACAATGAGCAGTTCTTC
v_call: TRBV20-1
d_call: .
clone_size: few
j_call: TRBJ2-1

cdr3_aa: CAISATGTHEQYF
cdr3_nt: TGTGCCATCAGTGCGACAGGGACTCACGAGCAGTACTTC
v_call: TRBV10-3
d_call: .
clone_size: .
j_call: TRBJ2-7

cdr3_aa: CASSPTAGGTSGANVLTF
cdr3_nt: TGCGCCAGCAGCCCCACAGCGGGGGGGACTTCTGGGGCCAACGTCCTGACTTTC
v_call: TRBV5-1
d_call: TRBD2
clone_size: many
j_call: TRBJ2-6

cdr3_aa: CASSDPRGQTMGYTF
cdr3_nt: TGTGCCAGCAGTGACCCTCGGGGACAGACCATGGGCTACACCTTC
v_call: TRBV2
d_call: TRBD1
clone_size: few
j_call: TRBJ1-2

cdr3_aa: CASSPPSSNQPQHF
cdr3_nt: TGTGCCAGCTCACCTCCCAGCAGCAATCAGCCCCAGCATTTT
v_call: TRBV18
d_call: .
clone_size: .
j_call: TRBJ1-5

cdr3_aa: CASSRVATNEKLFF
cdr3_nt: TGTGCCAGCAGCAGAGTCGCAACTAATGAAAAACTGTTTTTT
v_call: TRBV6-5
d_call: .
clone_size: many
j_call: TRBJ1-4

cdr3_aa: CASSRQGNTGELFF
cdr3_nt: TGTGCCAGCAGTCGACAGGGGAACACCGGGGAGCTGTTTTTT
v_call: TRBV7-8
d_call: TRBD1
clone_size: many
j_call: TRBJ2-2

cdr3_aa: CASSEATGLIGETQYF
cdr3_nt: TGTGCCAGCAGCGAGGCGACAGGGTTGATTGGAGAGACCCAGTACTTC
v_call: TRBV9
d_call: TRBD1
clone_size: .
j_call: TRBJ2-5

cdr3_aa: CATSDFGAGGHNEQFF
cdr3_nt: TGTGCCACCAGTGATTTTGGTGCGGGGGGGCATAATGAGCAGTTCTTC
v_call: TRBV24-1
d_call: TRBD2
clone_size: few
j_call: TRBJ2-1

cdr3_aa: CASSSRWIPEVEKLFF
cdr3_nt: TGTGCCAGCAGTTCCCGGTGGATCCCAGAGGTGGAAAAACTGTTTTTT
v_call: TRBV6-5
d_call: .
clone_size: .
j_call: TRBJ1-4

cdr3_aa: CASSQDHSGANVLTF
cdr3_nt: TGCGCCAGCAGCCAAGATCACTCTGGGGCCAACGTCCTGACTTTC
v_call: TRBV4-3
d_call: .
clone_size: few
j_call: TRBJ2-6

cdr3_aa: CSASQNYQPQHF
cdr3_nt: TGCAGTGCTAGTCAGAATTATCAGCCCCAGCATTTT
v_call: TRBV20-1
d_call: .
clone_size: few
j_call: TRBJ1-5

cdr3_aa: CASSLYEGSTEAFF
cdr3_nt: TGTGCCAGCAGCTTATATGAGGGGAGCACTGAAGCTTTCTTT
v_call: TRBV7-3
d_call: .
clone_size: .
j_call: TRBJ1-1

cdr3_aa: CASSLEGTGQTQYF
cdr3_nt: TGTGCCAGCAGCTTGGAGGGAACAGGGCAGACCCAGTACTTC
v_call: TRBV5-5
d_call: .
clone_size: .
j_call: TRBJ2-5

cdr3_aa: CASSFGQGEETQYF
cdr3_nt: TGTGCCAGCAGCTTCGGCCAGGGAGAAGAGACCCAGTACTTC
v_call: TRBV7-2
d_call: .
clone_size: .
j_call: TRBJ2-5

cdr3_aa: CASSEFGAGGNTIYF
cdr3_nt: TGTGCCAGCAGTGAATTTGGAGCAGGGGGAAACACCATATATTTT
v_call: TRBV2
d_call: .
clone_size: few
j_call: TRBJ1-3

cdr3_aa: CAWSREAGPQHF
cdr3_nt: TGTGCCTGGAGTAGGGAGGCTGGACCCCAGCATTTT
v_call: TRBV30
d_call: .
clone_size: few
j_call: TRBJ1-5

cdr3_aa: CASSLDQGNTEAFF
cdr3_nt: TGTGCCAGCAGTTTAGACCAGGGGAACACTGAAGCTTTCTTT
v_call: TRBV12-3/TRBV12-4
d_call: .
clone_size: many
j_call: TRBJ1-1

cdr3_aa: CASSLRLVDTGELFF
cdr3_nt: TGTGCCAGCAGCTTACGTCTAGTGGACACCGGGGAGCTGTTTTTT
v_call: TRBV11-2
d_call: .
clone_size: many
j_call: TRBJ2-2

cdr3_aa: CASSPGQGYSGNTIYF
cdr3_nt: TGCGCCAGCAGCCCCGGACAGGGTTATTCTGGAAACACCATATATTTT
v_call: TRBV5-1
d_call: TRBD1
clone_size: .
j_call: TRBJ1-3

cdr3_aa: CATSADRGNTIYF
cdr3_nt: TGTGCCACCAGCGCGGACAGGGGGAACACCATATATTTT
v_call: TRBV15
d_call: TRBD1
clone_size: few
j_call: TRBJ1-3

cdr3_aa: CASSSRFSEGGELFF
cdr3_nt: TGTGCCAGCAGCTCACGATTTAGCGAGGGCGGGGAGCTGTTTTTT
v_call: TRBV11-2
d_call: .
clone_size: .
j_call: TRBJ2-2